Listed below are T cell receptor beta chains from one sample, sequenced in a study of spatial heterogeneity in lung cancer. TCRdb used MiXCR to reprocess the 5' RACE reads, holding one entry per CDR3 protein. The top ten clones hold about 41% of a sample with about 92,000 distinct CDR3 sequences, approximately 12% of them seen once. The specimen comprised PBMCs, sampled at surgery. The source of these receptors is a male donor with early-stage non-small cell lung cancer. Each CDR3 is given with its conserved first and last residue. A D gene is named only where the DNA matches it firmly. Some rows have no size entry. The others give once, few or many, or a class for an expanded clone.

J,V,D,size,CDR3,DNA
TRBJ1-2,TRBV3-1,TRBD1,few,CASSSGQGNGYTF,TGTGCCAGCAGCTCGGGACAGGGGAATGGCTACACCTTC
TRBJ1-2,TRBV12-3/TRBV12-4,.,.,CASSPENYGYTF,TGTGCCAGCAGTCCCGAAAACTATGGCTACACCTTC
TRBJ2-5,TRBV6-2/TRBV6-3,TRBD2,.,CASKRPGLAGTKTQYF,TGTGCCAGCAAACGTCCGGGACTAGCGGGGACGAAGACCCAGTACTTC
TRBJ1-1,TRBV29-1,.,few,CSVVITGNTEAFF,TGCAGCGTTGTTATAACAGGTAACACTGAAGCTTTCTTT
TRBJ2-2,TRBV7-9,TRBD1,many,CASSSDRGRTGELFF,TGTGCCAGCAGCTCCGACAGGGGCCGGACCGGGGAGCTGTTTTTT
TRBJ2-3,TRBV10-3,TRBD2,.,CAIAGLAGLTDTQYF,TGTGCCATCGCCGGACTAGCGGGGCTCACAGATACGCAGTATTTT
TRBJ1-3,TRBV2,.,few,CASSRDRSSGNTIYF,TGTGCCAGCAGTAGGGACCGAAGCTCTGGAAACACCATATATTTT
TRBJ1-1,TRBV20-1,.,.,CGYSPGANTEAFF,TGCGGATACTCTCCGGGGGCGAACACTGAAGCTTTCTTT
TRBJ2-1,TRBV12-5,.,.,CASGLAGNLYNEQFF,TGTGCTAGTGGTTTAGCAGGGAACCTATACAATGAGCAGTTCTTC
TRBJ2-7,TRBV6-2/TRBV6-3,TRBD1,few,CANKIPGTASYEQYF,TGTGCCAACAAAATCCCGGGGACAGCCTCCTACGAGCAGTACTTC
TRBJ1-5,TRBV28,.,.,CASRWGGSSNQPQHF,TGTGCCAGCAGGTGGGGAGGTAGTAGCAATCAGCCCCAGCATTTT
TRBJ1-1,TRBV4-1,.,.,CASSSPGRPKAFF,TGCGCCAGCAGCTCCCCGGGAAGACCAAAAGCTTTCTTT
TRBJ1-4,TRBV29-1,.,few,CSVEGQGAEKLFF,TGCAGCGTTGAAGGTCAGGGCGCTGAAAAACTGTTTTTT
TRBJ2-1,TRBV7-9,.,.,CASSPPPGIVGNEQFF,TGTGCCAGCAGCCCACCCCCGGGAATAGTTGGGAATGAGCAGTTCTTC
TRBJ2-7,TRBV15,.,few,CATSRDRGPAYEQYF,TGTGCCACCAGCAGAGACAGGGGCCCGGCCTACGAGCAGTACTTC
TRBJ1-1,TRBV5-1,.,.,CASSPSGAPTEAFF,TGCGCCAGCAGCCCTTCGGGGGCGCCCACTGAAGCTTTCTTT